The T cell receptor (beta chain) described here comes from a study of cytomegalovirus exposure and HLA in healthy donors. The CDR3 length is 15 residues. Trimming removed 4 bases from V and 2 bases from J, with 13 bases in between. Germline V gene lookup returns CDR1 SGDLS and CDR2 YYNGEE. The PCR had 60 Vbeta and 13 Jbeta primers. The method was immunoSEQ multiplex PCR; TCRdb's version includes in-frame clones alone and lacks a portion of them. The sample lists approximately 85,000 clones; 62% were seen once. The TCR sequence derives from a woman younger than 45 in good health and CMV-seropositive. The chain has TRBV9 and TRBJ1-3, with D tentatively TRBD1 (6 bases). Material for sequencing was PBMCs. Here the CDR3 DNA reads TGTGCCAGCAGCCCCAACCCAGGGGCTGGAAACACCATATATTTT. Translated, it gives CASSPNPGAGNTIYF.